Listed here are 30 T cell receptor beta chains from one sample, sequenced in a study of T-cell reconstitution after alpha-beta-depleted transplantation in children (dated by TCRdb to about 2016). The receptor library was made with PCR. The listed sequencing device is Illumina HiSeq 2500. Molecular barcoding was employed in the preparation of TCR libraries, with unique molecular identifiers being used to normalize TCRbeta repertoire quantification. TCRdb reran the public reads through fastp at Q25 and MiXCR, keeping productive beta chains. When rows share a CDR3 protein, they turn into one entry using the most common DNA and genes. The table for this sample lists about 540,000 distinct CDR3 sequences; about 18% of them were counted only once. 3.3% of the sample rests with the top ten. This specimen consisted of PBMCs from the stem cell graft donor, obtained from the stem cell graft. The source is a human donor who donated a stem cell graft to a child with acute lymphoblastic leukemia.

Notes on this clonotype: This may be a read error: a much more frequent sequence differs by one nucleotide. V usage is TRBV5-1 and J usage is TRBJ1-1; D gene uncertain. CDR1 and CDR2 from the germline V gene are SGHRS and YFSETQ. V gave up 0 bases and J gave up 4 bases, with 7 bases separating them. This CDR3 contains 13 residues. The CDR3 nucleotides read TGCGCCAGCAGCTTGGAGGTGAGCACTGAAGCTTTCTTT. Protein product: CASSLEVSTEAFF.

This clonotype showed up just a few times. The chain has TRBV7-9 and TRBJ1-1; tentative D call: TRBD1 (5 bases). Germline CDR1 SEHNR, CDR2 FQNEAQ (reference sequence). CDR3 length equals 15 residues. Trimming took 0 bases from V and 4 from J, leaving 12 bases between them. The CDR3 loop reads CASSLAVAGGTEAFF. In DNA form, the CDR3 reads TGTGCCAGCAGCTTAGCGGTAGCGGGGGGCACTGAAGCTTTCTTT.

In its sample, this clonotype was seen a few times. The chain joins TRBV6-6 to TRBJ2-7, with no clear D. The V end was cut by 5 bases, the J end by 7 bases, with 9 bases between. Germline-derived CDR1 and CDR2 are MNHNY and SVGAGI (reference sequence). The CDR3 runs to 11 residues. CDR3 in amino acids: CASSPKWEQYF. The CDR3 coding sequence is TGTGCCAGCAGTCCGAAGTGGGAGCAGTACTTC.

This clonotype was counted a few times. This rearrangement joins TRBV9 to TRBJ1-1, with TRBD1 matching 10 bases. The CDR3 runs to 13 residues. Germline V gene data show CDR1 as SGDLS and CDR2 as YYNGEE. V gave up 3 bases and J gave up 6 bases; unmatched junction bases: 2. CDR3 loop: CASSATGGPEAFF. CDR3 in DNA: TGTGCCAGCAGCGCGACAGGGGGCCCTGAAGCTTTCTTT.

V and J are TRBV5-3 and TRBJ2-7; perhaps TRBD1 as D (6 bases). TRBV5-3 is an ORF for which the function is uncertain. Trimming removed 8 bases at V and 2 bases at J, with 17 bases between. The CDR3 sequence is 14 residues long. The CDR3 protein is CARGLGTQTYEQYF. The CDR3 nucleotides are TGTGCCAGGGGCTTGGGGACACAAACCTACGAGCAGTACTTC.

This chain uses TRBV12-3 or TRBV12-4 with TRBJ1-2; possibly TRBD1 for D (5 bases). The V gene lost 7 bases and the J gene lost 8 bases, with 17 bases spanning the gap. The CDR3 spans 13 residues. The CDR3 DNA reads TGTGCCAGCACTAAGGACATTCTTGGAGGCTACACCTTC. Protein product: CASTKDILGGYTF.

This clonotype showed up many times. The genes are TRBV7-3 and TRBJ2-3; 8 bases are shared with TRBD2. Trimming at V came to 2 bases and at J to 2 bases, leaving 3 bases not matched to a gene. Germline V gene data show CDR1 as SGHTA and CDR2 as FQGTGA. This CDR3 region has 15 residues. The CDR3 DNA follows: TGTGCCAGCAGCTTACTAGCGGGTACCACAGATACGCAGTATTTT. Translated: CASSLLAGTTDTQYF.

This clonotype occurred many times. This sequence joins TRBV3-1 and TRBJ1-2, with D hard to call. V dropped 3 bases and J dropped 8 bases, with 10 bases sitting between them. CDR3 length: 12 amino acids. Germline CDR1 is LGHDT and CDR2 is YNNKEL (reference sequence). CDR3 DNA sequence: TGTGCCAGCAGCCATCTCCATCTGGGCTACACCTTC. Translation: CASSHLHLGYTF. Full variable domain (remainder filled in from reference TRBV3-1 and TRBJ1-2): DTAVSQTPKYLVTQMGNDKSIKCEQNLGHDTMYWYKQDSKKFLKIMFSYNNKELIINETVPNRFSPKSPDKAHLNLHINSLELGDSAVYFCASSHLHLGYTFGSGTRLTVV.

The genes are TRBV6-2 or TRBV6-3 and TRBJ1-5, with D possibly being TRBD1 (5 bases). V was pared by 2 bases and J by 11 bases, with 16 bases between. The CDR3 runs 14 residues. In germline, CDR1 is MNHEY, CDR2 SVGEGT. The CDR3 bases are TGTGCCAGCAGTTACGACAGTGATCCGGGAGCCCAGCATTTT. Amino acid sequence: CASSYDSDPGAQHF.

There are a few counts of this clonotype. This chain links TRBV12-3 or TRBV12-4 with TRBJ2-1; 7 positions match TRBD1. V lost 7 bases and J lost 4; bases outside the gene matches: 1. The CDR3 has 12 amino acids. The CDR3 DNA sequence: TGTGCCAGCACGGGACAGTACAATGAGCAGTTCTTC. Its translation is CASTGQYNEQFF.

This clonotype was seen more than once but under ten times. The CDR3 is CSADRGSEQFF. CDR3 in DNA: TGCAGCGCTGACAGGGGAAGTGAGCAGTTCTTC. The chain recombines TRBV29-1 with TRBJ2-1; 8 positions match TRBD1. The CDR3 has 11 residues. Trimming at V came to 7 bases and at J to 9 bases, leaving 5 bases not matched to a gene. From germline, CDR1 is SQVTM and CDR2 ANQGSEA.

CDR3 loop: CASRRQGGLRGEKLFF. The CDR3 nucleotides read TGTGCCAGCAGGCGACAGGGAGGCTTGAGGGGTGAAAAACTGTTTTTT. The chain recombines TRBV12-3 or TRBV12-4 with TRBJ1-4; 7 nucleotides agree with TRBD1. Germline trimming cut 6 bases from V and 7 bases from J; bases unmatched to any gene: 14. The CDR3 sequence is 16 residues long.

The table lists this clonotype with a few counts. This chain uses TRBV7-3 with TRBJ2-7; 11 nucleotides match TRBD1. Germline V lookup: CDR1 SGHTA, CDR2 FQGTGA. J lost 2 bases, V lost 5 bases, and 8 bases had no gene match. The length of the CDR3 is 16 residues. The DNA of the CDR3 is TGTGCCAGCAGCGCCACCGGGACAGGGGGGACCTACGAGCAGTACTTC. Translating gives CASSATGTGGTYEQYF.

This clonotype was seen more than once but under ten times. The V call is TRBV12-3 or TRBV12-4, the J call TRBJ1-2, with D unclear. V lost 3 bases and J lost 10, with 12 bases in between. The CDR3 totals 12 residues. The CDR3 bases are TGTGCCAGCAGTTTTGAGCAGTACGACTACACCTTC. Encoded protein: CASSFEQYDYTF.

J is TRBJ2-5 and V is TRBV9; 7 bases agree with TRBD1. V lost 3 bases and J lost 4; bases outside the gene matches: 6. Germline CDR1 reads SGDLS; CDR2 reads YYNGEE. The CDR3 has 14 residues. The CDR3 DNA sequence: TGTGCCAGCAGCGCGCCTTCAGGGGGAGAGACCCAGTACTTC. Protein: CASSAPSGGETQYF.

The CDR3 sequence is CASSAGQLDLDTQYF. In nucleotides, the CDR3 is TGTGCCAGCAGCGCGGGACAGCTCGACTTAGATACGCAGTATTTT. The chain is built from TRBV11-2 and TRBJ2-3, with D perhaps TRBD1 (7 bases). CDR3 length equals 15 residues. V was pared by 5 bases and J by 5 bases, with 17 bases between. In germline, CDR1 is SGHAT, CDR2 FQNNGV.

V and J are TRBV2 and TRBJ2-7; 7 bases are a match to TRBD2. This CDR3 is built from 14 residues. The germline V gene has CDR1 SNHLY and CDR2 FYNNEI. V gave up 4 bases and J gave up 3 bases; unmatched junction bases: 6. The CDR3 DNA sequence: TGTGCCAGCAGTGGGGGGGGGATCCGCTACGAGCAGTACTTC. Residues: CASSGGGIRYEQYF.

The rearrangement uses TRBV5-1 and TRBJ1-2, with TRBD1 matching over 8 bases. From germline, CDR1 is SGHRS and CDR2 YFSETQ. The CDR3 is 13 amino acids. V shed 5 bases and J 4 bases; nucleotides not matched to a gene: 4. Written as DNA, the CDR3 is TGCGCCAGCAGACCGGACAGGGCCTATGGCTACACCTTC. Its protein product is CASRPDRAYGYTF.

The CDR3 DNA follows: TGTGCCAGCAGAGATACAGGGACGGGAAACACCATATATTTT. It yields the protein CASRDTGTGNTIYF. The chain combines TRBV6-1 with TRBJ1-3; D possibly corresponds to TRBD1 (6 bases). Trimming stripped 6 bases from V and 4 bases from J, with 13 bases between. The CDR3 extends over 14 amino acids. Germline V gene sequence: CDR1 MNHNS, CDR2 SASEGT.

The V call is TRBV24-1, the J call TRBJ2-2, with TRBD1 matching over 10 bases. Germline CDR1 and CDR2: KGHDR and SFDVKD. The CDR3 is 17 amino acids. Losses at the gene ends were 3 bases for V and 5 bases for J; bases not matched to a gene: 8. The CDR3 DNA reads TGTGCCACCAGTGATACGTCCGGGACAGGGGATACCGGGGAGCTGTTTTTT. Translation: CATSDTSGTGDTGELFF.

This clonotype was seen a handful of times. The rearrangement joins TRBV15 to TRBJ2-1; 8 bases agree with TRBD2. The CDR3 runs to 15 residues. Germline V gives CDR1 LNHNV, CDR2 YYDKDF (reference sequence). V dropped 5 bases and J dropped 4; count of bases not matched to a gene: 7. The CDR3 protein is CATSPLRGAYNEQFF. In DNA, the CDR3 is TGTGCCACCAGCCCATTGCGGGGGGCGTACAATGAGCAGTTCTTC.

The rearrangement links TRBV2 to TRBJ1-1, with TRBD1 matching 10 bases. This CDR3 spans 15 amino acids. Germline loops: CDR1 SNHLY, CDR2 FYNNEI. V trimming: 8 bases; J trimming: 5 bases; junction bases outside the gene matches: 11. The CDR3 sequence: CASLGQGSPRTEAFF. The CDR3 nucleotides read TGTGCCAGCCTGGGACAGGGGAGTCCGAGGACTGAAGCTTTCTTT.

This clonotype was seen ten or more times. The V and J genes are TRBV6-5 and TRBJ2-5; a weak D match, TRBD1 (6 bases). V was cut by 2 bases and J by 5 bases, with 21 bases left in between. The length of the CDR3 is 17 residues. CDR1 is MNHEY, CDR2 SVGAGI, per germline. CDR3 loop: CASSYGGLQGLGETQYF. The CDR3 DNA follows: TGTGCCAGCAGTTACGGGGGTCTACAGGGCCTAGGGGAGACCCAGTACTTC.

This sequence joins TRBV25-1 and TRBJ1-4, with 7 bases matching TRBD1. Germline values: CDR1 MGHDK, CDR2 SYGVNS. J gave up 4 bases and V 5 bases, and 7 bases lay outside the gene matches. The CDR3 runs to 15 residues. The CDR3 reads CASSSRTGFNEKLFF. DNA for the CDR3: TGTGCCAGCAGTTCGCGGACAGGTTTTAATGAAAAACTGTTTTTT.

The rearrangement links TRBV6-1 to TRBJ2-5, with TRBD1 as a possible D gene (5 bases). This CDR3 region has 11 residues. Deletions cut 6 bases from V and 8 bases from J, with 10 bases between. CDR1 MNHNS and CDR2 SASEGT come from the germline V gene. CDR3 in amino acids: CASRGGATQYF. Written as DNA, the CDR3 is TGTGCCAGCAGGGGTGGGGCAACCCAGTACTTC.

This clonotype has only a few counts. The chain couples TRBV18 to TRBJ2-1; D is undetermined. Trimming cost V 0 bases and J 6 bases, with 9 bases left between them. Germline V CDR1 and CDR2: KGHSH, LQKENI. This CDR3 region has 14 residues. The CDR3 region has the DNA TGTGCCAGCTCACCACCGCGCCCTCGCAATGAGCAGTTCTTC. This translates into CASSPPRPRNEQFF.

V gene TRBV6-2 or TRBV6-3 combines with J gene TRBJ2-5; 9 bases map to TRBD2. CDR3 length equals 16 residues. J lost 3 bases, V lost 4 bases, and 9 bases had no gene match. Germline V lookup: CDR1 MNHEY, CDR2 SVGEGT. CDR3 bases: TGTGCCAGCAGTTCCCCCCGGACTAGCGTCAAAGAGACCCAGTACTTC. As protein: CASSSPRTSVKETQYF.

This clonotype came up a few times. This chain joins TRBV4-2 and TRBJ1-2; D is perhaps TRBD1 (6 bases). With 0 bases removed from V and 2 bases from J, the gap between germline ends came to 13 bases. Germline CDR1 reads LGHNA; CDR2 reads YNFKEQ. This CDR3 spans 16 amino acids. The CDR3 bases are TGTGCCAGCAGCCAAGATGGCCCAACAGGGAACTATGGCTACACCTTC. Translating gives CASSQDGPTGNYGYTF.

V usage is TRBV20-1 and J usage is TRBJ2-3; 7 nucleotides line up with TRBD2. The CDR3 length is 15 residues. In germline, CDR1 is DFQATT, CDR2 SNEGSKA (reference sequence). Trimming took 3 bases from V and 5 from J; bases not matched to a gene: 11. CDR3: CSARAWGGRGDTQYF. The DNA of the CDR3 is TGCAGTGCTAGGGCTTGGGGCGGGAGAGGAGATACGCAGTATTTT.

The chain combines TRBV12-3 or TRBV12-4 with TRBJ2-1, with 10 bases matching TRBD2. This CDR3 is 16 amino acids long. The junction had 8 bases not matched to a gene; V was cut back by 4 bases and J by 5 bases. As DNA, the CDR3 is TGTGCCAGCAGTTCCTCGGGACTAGCGATTGACAATGAGCAGTTCTTC. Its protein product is CASSSSGLAIDNEQFF.